This T cell receptor beta chain is drawn from a study of control samples from healthy donors and cancer patients. The CDR3 covers 14 residues. V lost 3 bases, J lost 3 bases, and 12 bases lay in between. Germline CDR1 and CDR2: KGHSH and LQKENI. TCRdb's copy holds only in-frame clones and misses some; the assay was immunoSEQ multiplex PCR. The table records about 51,000 clones, approximately 89% of them present only once. The specimen was PBMCs. This clonotype was obtained from a man aged 40-49 years with colorectal cancer. V is TRBV18 and J is TRBJ2-7, with no clear D. CDR3 sequence (DNA): TGTGCCAGCTCACCGGGATCGGTAATCTACGAGCAGTACTTC. Amino acid sequence: CASSPGSVIYEQYF.